This passage covers 17 T cell receptor beta chains from one sample sequenced in a study of cytomegalovirus exposure and HLA in healthy donors. The PCR ran on 60 Vbeta and 13 Jbeta primers. The data were produced by immunoSEQ multiplex PCR, yet TCRdb's version contains in-frame clones alone and is incomplete. Among 90,000 to 110,000 clones listed, around 70% were seen once. The sample taken for sequencing was PBMCs. The receptors shown here come from a man aged 40-55 years in good health and CMV-seronegative.

This clone has just a few counts. V usage is TRBV27 and J usage is TRBJ2-7; D is possibly TRBD2 (7 bases). Germline CDR1 and CDR2: MNHEY and SMNVEV (reference sequence). V lost 4 bases and J 2 bases, leaving 15 bases between the germline ends. The CDR3 extends over 15 amino acids. CDR3 in amino acids: CASSSRAGATYEQYF. The CDR3 coding sequence is TGTGCCAGCAGTTCGAGGGCGGGGGCAACCTACGAGCAGTACTTC.

Only one count was recorded for this clone. The chain is built from TRBV27 and TRBJ1-1, with 7 bases aligning to TRBD1. The CDR3 is 15 amino acids. From germline, CDR1 is MNHEY and CDR2 SMNVEV (reference sequence). The V gene end was trimmed by 3 bases and the J gene end by 1 base; junction bases not matched to a gene: 5. CDR3 in amino acids: CASSFFGTENTEAFF. The CDR3 coding sequence is TGTGCCAGCAGTTTCTTCGGGACAGAGAACACTGAAGCTTTCTTT.

This sequence joins TRBV29-1 and TRBJ2-5; D possibly corresponds to TRBD1 (6 bases). The CDR3 totals 14 residues. Trimming took 2 bases from V and 4 from J, leaving 14 bases between them. CDR1 is SQVTM, CDR2 ANQGSEA, per germline. In DNA, the CDR3 is TGCAGCGTTGAACACAGGGTTTTCACAGAGACCCAGTACTTC. Protein sequence: CSVEHRVFTETQYF.

V usage is TRBV21-1 and J usage is TRBJ2-7; the D call of TRBD2 is as the table states it, not checked on the DNA. TRBV21-1 is a documented pseudogene. CDR3 size: 14 residues. In DNA, the CDR3 is TGTGCCAGCAGCAAATTGCACTTCTCCTACGAGCAGTACTTC. Its translation: CASSKLHFSYEQYF.

The chain recombines TRBV10-3 with TRBJ2-7; 8 bases fit TRBD1. Per the germline V gene, CDR1 is ENHRY and CDR2 is SYGVKD. The J segment lost 8 bases and the V segment lost 2 bases, leaving 14 bases of the junction unmatched. This CDR3 region has 16 residues. This CDR3 is CAISEPDRGFLIKQYF. DNA of the CDR3: TGTGCCATCAGTGAGCCCGACAGGGGATTCCTAATTAAGCAGTACTTC.

The V gene is TRBV9, the J gene TRBJ2-2, with D perhaps matching TRBD1 (6 bases). Looked up from germline, CDR1 is SGDLS and CDR2 is YYNGEE. This CDR3 has 17 residues. Trimming left V 0 bases short and J 2 bases short, with 14 bases between. CDR3 protein: CASSVEMVRGNTGELFF. As DNA, the CDR3 is TGTGCCAGCAGCGTAGAAATGGTCAGGGGAAACACCGGGGAGCTGTTTTTT.

This clone was seen once. This CDR3 reads CASRISGDSYEQYF. DNA of the CDR3: TGTGCCAGCAGAATTAGCGGAGACTCCTACGAGCAGTACTTC. The chain is built from TRBV6-5 and TRBJ2-7, with a tentative D call TRBD2 (6 bases). The length of the CDR3 is 14 residues. V gave up 6 bases and J gave up 0 bases, with 12 bases separating them. The germline V gene has CDR1 MNHEY and CDR2 SVGAGI.

This chain joins TRBV27 and TRBJ2-5, with a tentative D call TRBD2 (5 bases). The DNA end is more similar to TRBJ2-7, so the J call may be wrong. Germline CDR1 is MNHEY and CDR2 is SMNVEV (reference sequence). The CDR3 is 14 amino acids. CDR3 loop: CASSFGLTSYEQYF. CDR3 DNA sequence: TGTGCCAGCAGTTTTGGACTGACCTCCTACGAGCAGTACTTC.

The genes are TRBV28 and TRBJ2-7; D gene ambiguous. The germline CDR1 and CDR2 sequences are MDHEN and SYDVKM. Deletions cut 4 bases from V and 6 bases from J, with 7 bases between. The CDR3 is 11 residues long. The CDR3 reads CASSSQIEQYF. CDR3 nucleotides: TGTGCCAGCAGTTCCCAGATCGAGCAGTACTTC.

This clone has a handful of counts. The chain couples TRBV27 to TRBJ2-2, with 11 bases aligning to TRBD1. The CDR3 has 16 amino acids. J gave up 4 bases and V 8 bases, and 9 bases lay outside the gene matches. The germline V gene encodes CDR1 MNHEY and CDR2 SMNVEV (reference sequence). CDR3 DNA: TGTGCCAGCGGACAGGGGGCAGTTAGGGGCACCGGGGAGCTGTTTTTT. Its protein is CASGQGAVRGTGELFF.

The rearrangement uses TRBV7-6 and TRBJ2-5; possibly TRBD1 for D (6 bases). V lost 4 bases to trimming and J lost 5 bases, with 17 bases between them. The CDR3 covers 15 residues. Germline assignment: CDR1 SGHVS and CDR2 FNYEAQ. In nucleotides, the CDR3 is TGTGCCAGCAGCTCCCCGGGACACTCGGGGGAGACCCAGTACTTC. It specifies CASSSPGHSGETQYF.

This chain links TRBV15 with TRBJ1-5, with D uncertain. The V gene's germline CDR1 is LNHNV and CDR2 YYDKDF (reference sequence). V gave up 0 bases and J gave up 4 bases, with 10 bases separating them. The CDR3 consists of 15 residues. The CDR3 nucleotides read TGTGCCACCAGCAGAGATTCGGAGATTAATCAGCCCCAGCATTTT. Translating gives CATSRDSEINQPQHF.

The rearrangement joins TRBV30 to TRBJ1-6, with D perhaps TRBD1 (6 bases). Germline CDR1 is GTSNPN and CDR2 is SVGIG (reference sequence). The CDR3 spans 12 residues. V was shortened by 2 bases and J by 15 bases, with 14 bases between the two germline ends. The CDR3 spells CAWSLTGFGLHF. The CDR3 nucleotides read TGTGCCTGGAGTTTGACAGGCTTCGGCCTCCACTTT.

The chain links TRBV6-1 to TRBJ1-5; D is perhaps TRBD1 (6 bases). This CDR3 comprises 15 residues. V was shortened by 6 bases and J by 1 base, with 13 bases between the two germline ends. The germline gives CDR1 MNHNS, CDR2 SASEGT. CDR3 sequence reads: CASRPGVLSNQPQHF. For the CDR3, the DNA is TGTGCCAGCAGACCAGGGGTTTTGAGCAATCAGCCCCAGCATTTT.

The J gene is TRBJ2-1, the V gene TRBV4-2; 10 nucleotides align to TRBD1. CDR1 is LGHNA, CDR2 YNFKEQ, per germline. After removal of 1 base from V and 6 bases from J, the junction contained 6 bases not matched to a gene. The CDR3 has 16 amino acids. The CDR3 sequence: CASSQAGTGAFNEQFF. CDR3 coding DNA: TGTGCCAGCAGCCAAGCTGGGACAGGGGCTTTCAATGAGCAGTTCTTC.

The chain joins TRBV11-2 to TRBJ2-7; D possibly corresponds to TRBD2 (6 bases). The germline CDR1 and CDR2 sequences are SGHAT and FQNNGV. The CDR3 has 14 residues. Trimming pared 5 bases from V and 5 bases from J, leaving 16 bases between. The chain's CDR3 is CASSPGTWGDEQYF. The CDR3 region has the DNA TGTGCCAGCAGCCCCGGTACATGGGGGGACGAGCAGTACTTC.

The rearrangement joins TRBV2 to TRBJ1-2; D possibly corresponds to TRBD1 (5 bases). With 9 bases removed from V and 5 bases from J, the gap between germline ends came to 19 bases. Germline V gene sequence: CDR1 SNHLY, CDR2 FYNNEI. This CDR3 is built from 14 residues. This CDR3 is CASRPGGGLYGYTF. The DNA of the CDR3 is TGTGCCAGTCGACCTGGCGGGGGTTTATATGGCTACACCTTC.